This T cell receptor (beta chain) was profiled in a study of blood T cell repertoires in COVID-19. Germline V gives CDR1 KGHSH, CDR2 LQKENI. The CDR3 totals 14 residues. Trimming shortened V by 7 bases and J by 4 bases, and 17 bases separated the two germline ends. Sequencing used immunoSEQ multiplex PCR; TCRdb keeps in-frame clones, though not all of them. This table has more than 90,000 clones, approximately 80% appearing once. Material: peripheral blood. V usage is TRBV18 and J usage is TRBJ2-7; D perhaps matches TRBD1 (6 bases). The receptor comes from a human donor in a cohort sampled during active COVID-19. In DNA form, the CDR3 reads TGTGCCAGCTTAAGAGGGGGAACGAGTTACGAGCAGTACTTC. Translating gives CASLRGGTSYEQYF.